These 12 T cell receptor beta chains came from one sample sequenced in a study of radiotherapy plus CTLA-4 blockade in lung cancer. The protocol was immunoSEQ multiplex PCR, while the TCRdb copy is restricted to in-frame clones and leaves out a portion. The sample contains 89,000 or so clones, more than 75% of which appear only once. The sample here was peripheral blood, taken from a patient treated with radiotherapy plus ipilimumab. The receptors come from a human donor with non-small cell lung cancer who had a partial response to radiotherapy plus ipilimumab.

The chain couples TRBV14 to TRBJ2-2; weak D call: TRBD2 (7 bases). Germline CDR1 and CDR2: SGHDN and FVKESK. The CDR3 runs to 15 residues. V lost 3 bases and J 3 bases, leaving 11 bases between the germline ends. This CDR3 reads CASSHLGGDTGELFF. The CDR3 coding sequence is TGTGCCAGCAGCCACTTAGGGGGGGACACCGGGGAGCTGTTTTTT.

The rearrangement links TRBV11-2 to TRBJ2-5; TRBD1 matches at 8 bases. This CDR3 spans 15 amino acids. The V gene's germline CDR1 is SGHAT and CDR2 FQNNGV. J lost 7 bases, V lost 0 bases, and 7 bases had no gene match. The CDR3 spells CASSLEGQAKGTQYF. The CDR3 bases are TGTGCCAGCAGCTTAGAGGGACAGGCCAAAGGGACCCAGTACTTC.

This chain connects TRBV28 to TRBJ2-5; TRBD1 is a possible D gene (6 bases). Trimming took off 2 bases at V and 1 base at J, with 14 bases between the two ends. The CDR3 consists of 16 residues. Germline loops: CDR1 MDHEN, CDR2 SYDVKM. In DNA form, the CDR3 reads TGTGCCAGCAGTTTAGGGGGCAGCCGAACCCAAGAGACCCAGTACTTC. Protein: CASSLGGSRTQETQYF.

This clone appeared a few times. The J gene is TRBJ2-5, the V gene TRBV27; 7 bases map to TRBD1. The V gene end was trimmed by 1 base and the J gene end by 5 bases; junction bases not matched to a gene: 4. Germline V gene sequence: CDR1 MNHEY, CDR2 SMNVEV (reference sequence). The CDR3 is 14 residues long. CDR3 loop: CASSLLGRGETQYF. Here the CDR3 DNA reads TGTGCCAGCAGTTTATTGGGCAGGGGGGAGACCCAGTACTTC.

The chain combines TRBV9 with TRBJ1-4; 8 bases fit TRBD1. Germline V gives CDR1 SGDLS, CDR2 YYNGEE. The CDR3 loop spans 15 amino acids. Trimming cost V 4 bases and J 4 bases; bases outside gene matches: 6. The CDR3 sequence: CASSPRTGINEKLFF. The CDR3 region has the DNA TGTGCCAGCAGCCCACGGACAGGGATTAATGAAAAACTGTTTTTT. Full variable domain (remainder filled in from reference TRBV9 and TRBJ1-4): DSGVTQTPKHLITATGQRVTLRCSPRSGDLSVYWYQQSLDQGLQFLIQYYNGEERAKGNILERFSAQQFPDLHSELNLSSLELGDSALYFCASSPRTGINEKLFFGSGTQLSVL.

This clone was counted between two and nine times. V gene TRBV28 combines with J gene TRBJ2-7; TRBD2 agrees at 10 bases. V trimming: 7 bases; J trimming: 12 bases; junction bases outside the gene matches: 15. Germline CDR1 is MDHEN and CDR2 is SYDVKM. The CDR3 contains 14 residues. The CDR3 here is CASTVPGASGGRYF. CDR3 in DNA: TGTGCCAGCACTGTACCCGGAGCTAGCGGGGGTCGGTACTTC.

The chain links TRBV18 to TRBJ1-5; the D is unclear. The V end lost 6 bases, the J end lost 7 bases, and 13 bases lay between the germline ends. From germline, CDR1 is KGHSH and CDR2 LQKENI. This CDR3 is built from 13 residues. CDR3 region: CASSEGGGQPQHF. CDR3 DNA: TGTGCCAGCTCCGAGGGTGGAGGACAGCCCCAGCATTTT. Drawing the rest from reference TRBV18 and TRBJ1-5, the complete variable domain is NAGVMQNPRHLVRRRGQEARLRCSPMKGHSHVYWYRQLPEEGLKFMVYLQKENIIDESGMPKERFSAEFPKEGPSILRIQQVVRGDSAAYFCASSEGGGQPQHFGDGTRLSIL.

The chain recombines TRBV27 with TRBJ2-1; the match to TRBD2 covers 11 bases. V gave up 5 bases and J gave up 6 bases; unmatched junction bases: 12. The germline CDR1 and CDR2 sequences are MNHEY and SMNVEV (reference sequence). There are 17 residues in the CDR3. The CDR3 protein is CASSASFSGRASNEQFF. For the CDR3, the DNA is TGTGCCAGCAGTGCCTCATTTAGCGGGAGGGCCAGCAATGAGCAGTTCTTC.

The V call is TRBV29-1, the J call TRBJ1-1; D is undetermined. Germline V gives CDR1 SQVTM, CDR2 ANQGSEA. The CDR3 has 13 amino acids. The V end lost 2 bases, the J end lost 5 bases, and 12 bases lay between the germline ends. CDR3 residues: CSVEPLGGTEAFF. CDR3 in DNA: TGCAGCGTTGAACCTCTTGGAGGGACTGAAGCTTTCTTT.

Turning to this clone: The germline gene is not matched at one end of the junction; a read error may be the cause. The rearrangement links TRBV4-2 to TRBJ2-2; perhaps TRBD2 as D (6 bases). Germline V gene sequence: CDR1 LGHNA, CDR2 YNFKEQ. The CDR3 loop spans 16 amino acids. The CDR3 here is CASTQPGDLSTGELFF. The CDR3 DNA sequence: TGTGCCAGCACCCAACCGGGGGACCTGAGCACCGGGGAGCTGTTTTTT.

The chain is built from TRBV6-5 and TRBJ1-1, with D hard to call. The CDR3 loop spans 13 amino acids. V lost 3 bases, J lost 1 base, and 6 bases lay in between. Per germline, CDR1 MNHEY and CDR2 SVGAGI. CDR3 in DNA: TGTGCCAGCAGTTATAACAGGAACACTGAAGCTTTCTTT. Protein sequence: CASSYNRNTEAFF.

The chain is built from TRBV27 and TRBJ1-2; D is uncertain. Germline CDR1 MNHEY, CDR2 SMNVEV (reference sequence). V was trimmed by 5 bases and J by 4 bases, leaving 14 bases between them. CDR3 length equals 14 residues. DNA for the CDR3: TGTGCCAGCAGTCCCCACGGGTCTGGCTATGGCTACACCTTC. Its protein product is CASSPHGSGYGYTF.